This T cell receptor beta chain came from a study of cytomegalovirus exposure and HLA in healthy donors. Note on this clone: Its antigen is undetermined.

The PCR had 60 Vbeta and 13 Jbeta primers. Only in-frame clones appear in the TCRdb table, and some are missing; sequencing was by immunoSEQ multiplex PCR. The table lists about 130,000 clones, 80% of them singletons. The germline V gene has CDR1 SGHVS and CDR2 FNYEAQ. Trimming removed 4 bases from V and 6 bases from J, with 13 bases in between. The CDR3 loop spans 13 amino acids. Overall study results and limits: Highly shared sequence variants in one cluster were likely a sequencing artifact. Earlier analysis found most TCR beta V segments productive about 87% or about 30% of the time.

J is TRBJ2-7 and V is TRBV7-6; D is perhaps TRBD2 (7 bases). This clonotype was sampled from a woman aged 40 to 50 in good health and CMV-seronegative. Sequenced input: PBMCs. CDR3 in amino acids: CASSWGGHGEQYF. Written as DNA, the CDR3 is TGTGCCAGCAGCTGGGGGGGCCACGGCGAGCAGTACTTC.